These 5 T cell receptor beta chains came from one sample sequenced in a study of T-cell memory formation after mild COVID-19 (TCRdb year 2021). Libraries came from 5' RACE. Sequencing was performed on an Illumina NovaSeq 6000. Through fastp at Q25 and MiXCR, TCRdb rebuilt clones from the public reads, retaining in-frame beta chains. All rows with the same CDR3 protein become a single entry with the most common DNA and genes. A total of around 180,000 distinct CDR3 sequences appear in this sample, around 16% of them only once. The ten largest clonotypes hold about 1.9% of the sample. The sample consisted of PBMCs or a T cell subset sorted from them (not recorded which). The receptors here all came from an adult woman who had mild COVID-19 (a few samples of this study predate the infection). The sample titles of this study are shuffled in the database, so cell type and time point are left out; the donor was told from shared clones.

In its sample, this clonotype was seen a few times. The CDR3 is CSAPYHLLASGSYNEQFF. CDR3 DNA sequence: TGCAGTGCTCCGTACCACCTCCTAGCTAGCGGGTCCTACAATGAGCAGTTCTTC. The rearrangement links TRBV20-1 to TRBJ2-1; the match to TRBD2 covers 8 bases. Germline V gene lookup returns CDR1 DFQATT and CDR2 SNEGSKA (reference sequence). The length of the CDR3 is 18 residues. With 5 bases clipped from V and 1 base from J, the junction kept 16 bases outside the gene matches.

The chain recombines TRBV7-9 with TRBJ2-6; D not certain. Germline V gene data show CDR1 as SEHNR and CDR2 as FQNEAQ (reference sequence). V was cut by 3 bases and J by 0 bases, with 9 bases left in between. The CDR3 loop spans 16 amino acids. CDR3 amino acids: CASSFGIASGANVLTF. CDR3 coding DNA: TGTGCCAGCAGCTTTGGGATCGCCTCTGGGGCCAACGTCCTGACTTTC.

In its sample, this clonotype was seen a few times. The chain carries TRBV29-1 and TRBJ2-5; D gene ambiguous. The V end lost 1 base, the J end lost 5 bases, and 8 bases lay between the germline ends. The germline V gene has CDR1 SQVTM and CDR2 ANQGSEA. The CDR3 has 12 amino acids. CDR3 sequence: CSVEVWRETQYF. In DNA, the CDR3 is TGCAGCGTTGAAGTTTGGCGGGAGACCCAGTACTTC.

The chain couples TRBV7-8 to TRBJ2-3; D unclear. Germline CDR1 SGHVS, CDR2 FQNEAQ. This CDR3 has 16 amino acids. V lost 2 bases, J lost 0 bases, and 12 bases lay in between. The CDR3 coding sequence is TGTGCCAGCAGCTTATTAGCCGCGGTCAGCACAGATACGCAGTATTTT. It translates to CASSLLAAVSTDTQYF.

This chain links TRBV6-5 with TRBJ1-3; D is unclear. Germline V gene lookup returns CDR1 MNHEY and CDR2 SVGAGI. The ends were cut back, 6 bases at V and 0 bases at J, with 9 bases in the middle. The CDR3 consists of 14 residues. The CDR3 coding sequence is TGTGCCAGCAGCGGATCCCACTCTGGAAACACCATATATTTT. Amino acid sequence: CASSGSHSGNTIYF.